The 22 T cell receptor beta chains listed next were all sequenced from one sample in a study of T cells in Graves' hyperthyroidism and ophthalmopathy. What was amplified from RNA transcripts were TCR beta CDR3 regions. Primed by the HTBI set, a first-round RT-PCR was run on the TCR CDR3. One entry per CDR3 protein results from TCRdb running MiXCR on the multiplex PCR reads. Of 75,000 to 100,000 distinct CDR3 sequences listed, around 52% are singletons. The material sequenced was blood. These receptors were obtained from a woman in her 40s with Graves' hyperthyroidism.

CDR3: CASTLGEYYEQYF. The CDR3 nucleotides read TGTGCCAGCACCCTCGGGGAGTACTACGAGCAGTACTTC. This chain connects TRBV28 to TRBJ2-7; D is perhaps TRBD2 (5 bases). Germline CDR1 and CDR2: MDHEN and SYDVKM. The CDR3 contains 13 residues. V gave up 7 bases and J gave up 3 bases, with 13 bases separating them.

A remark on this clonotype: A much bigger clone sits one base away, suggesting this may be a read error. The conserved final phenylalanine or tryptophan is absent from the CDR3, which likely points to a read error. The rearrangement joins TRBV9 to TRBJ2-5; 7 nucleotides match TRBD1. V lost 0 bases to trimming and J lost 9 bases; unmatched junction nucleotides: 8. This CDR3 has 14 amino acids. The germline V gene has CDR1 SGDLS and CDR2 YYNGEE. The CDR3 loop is CASSVGGGAEAQYL. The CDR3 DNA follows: TGTGCCAGCAGCGTAGGAGGGGGCGCGGAGGCCCAGTACCTC.

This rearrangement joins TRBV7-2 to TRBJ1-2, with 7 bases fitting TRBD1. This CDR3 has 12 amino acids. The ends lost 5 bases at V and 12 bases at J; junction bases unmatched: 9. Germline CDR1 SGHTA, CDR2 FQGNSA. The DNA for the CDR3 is TGTGCCAGCAGCAAGGGCCAGGGGGTGAACACCTTC. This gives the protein CASSKGQGVNTF.

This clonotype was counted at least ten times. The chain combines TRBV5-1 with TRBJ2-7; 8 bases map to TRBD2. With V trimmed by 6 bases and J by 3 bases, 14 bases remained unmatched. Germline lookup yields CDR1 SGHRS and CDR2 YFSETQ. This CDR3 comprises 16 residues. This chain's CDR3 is CASTFRAGGSFYEQYF. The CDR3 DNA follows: TGCGCCAGCACCTTTAGGGCGGGAGGTTCCTTCTACGAGCAGTACTTC.

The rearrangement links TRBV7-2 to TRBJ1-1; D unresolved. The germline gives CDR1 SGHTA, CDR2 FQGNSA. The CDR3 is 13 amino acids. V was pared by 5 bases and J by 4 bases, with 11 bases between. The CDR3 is CASSPGYGTEAFF. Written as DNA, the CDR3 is TGTGCCAGCAGCCCGGGGTACGGCACTGAAGCTTTCTTT.

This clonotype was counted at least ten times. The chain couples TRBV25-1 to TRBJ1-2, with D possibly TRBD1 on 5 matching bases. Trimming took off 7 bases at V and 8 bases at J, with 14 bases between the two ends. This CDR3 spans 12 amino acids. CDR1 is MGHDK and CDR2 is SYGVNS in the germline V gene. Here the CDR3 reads CASTGGNGGYTF. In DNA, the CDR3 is TGTGCCAGCACGGGGGGGAATGGAGGCTACACCTTC.

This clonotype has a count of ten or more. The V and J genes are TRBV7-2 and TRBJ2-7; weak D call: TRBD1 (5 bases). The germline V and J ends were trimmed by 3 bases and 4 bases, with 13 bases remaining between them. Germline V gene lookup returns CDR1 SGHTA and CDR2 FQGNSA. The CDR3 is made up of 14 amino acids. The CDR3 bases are TGTGCCAGCAGCTTTAGGGGCGCCCCATACGAGCAGTACTTC. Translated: CASSFRGAPYEQYF.

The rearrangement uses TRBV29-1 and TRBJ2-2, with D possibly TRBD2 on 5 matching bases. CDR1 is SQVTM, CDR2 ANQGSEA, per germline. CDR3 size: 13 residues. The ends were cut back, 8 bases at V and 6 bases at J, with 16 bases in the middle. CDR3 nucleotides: TGCAGCTTAGGAGGTAGCCCCGCCGGGGAGCTGTTTTTT. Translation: CSLGGSPAGELFF.

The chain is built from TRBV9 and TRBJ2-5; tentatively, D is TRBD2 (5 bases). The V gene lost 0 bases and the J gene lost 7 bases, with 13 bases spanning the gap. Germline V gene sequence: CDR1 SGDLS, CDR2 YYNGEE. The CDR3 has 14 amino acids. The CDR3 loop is CASSVAIGSVTQYF. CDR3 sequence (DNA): TGTGCCAGCAGCGTAGCAATAGGGAGCGTGACCCAGTACTTC.

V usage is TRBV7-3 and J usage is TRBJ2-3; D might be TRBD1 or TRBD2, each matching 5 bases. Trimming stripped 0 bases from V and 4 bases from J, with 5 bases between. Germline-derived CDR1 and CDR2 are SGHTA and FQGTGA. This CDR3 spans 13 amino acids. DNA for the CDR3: TGTGCCAGCAGCTTAACGGGGGCAGATACGCAGTATTTT. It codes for CASSLTGADTQYF.

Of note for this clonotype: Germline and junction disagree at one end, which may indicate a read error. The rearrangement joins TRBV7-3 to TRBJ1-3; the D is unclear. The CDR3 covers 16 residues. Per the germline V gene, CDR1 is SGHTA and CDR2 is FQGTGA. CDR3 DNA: TGCGCCAGCAGCCAAGTAACCACGCACTCTGGAGACACCATATATTTT. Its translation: CASSQVTTHSGDTIYF.

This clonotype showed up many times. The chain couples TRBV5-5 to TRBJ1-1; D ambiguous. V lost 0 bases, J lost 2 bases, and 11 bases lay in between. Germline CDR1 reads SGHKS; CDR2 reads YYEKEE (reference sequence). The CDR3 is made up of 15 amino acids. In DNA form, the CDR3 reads TGTGCCAGCAGCTTGGGTAACCCGAGAAACACTGAAGCTTTCTTT. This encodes CASSLGNPRNTEAFF.

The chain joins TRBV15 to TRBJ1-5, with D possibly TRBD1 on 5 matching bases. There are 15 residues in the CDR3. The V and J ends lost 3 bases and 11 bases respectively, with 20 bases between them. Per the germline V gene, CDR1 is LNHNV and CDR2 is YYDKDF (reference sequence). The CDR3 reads CATSSGTSGSETQHF. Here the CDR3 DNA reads TGTGCCACCAGCAGTGGGACTAGCGGGAGTGAGACCCAGCATTTT. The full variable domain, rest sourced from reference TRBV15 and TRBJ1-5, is DAMVIQNPRYQVTQFGKPVTLSCSQTLNHNVMYWYQQKSSQAPKLLFHYYDKDFNNEADTPDNFQSRRPNTSFCFLDIRSPGLGDTAMYLCATSSGTSGSETQHFGDGTRLSIL.

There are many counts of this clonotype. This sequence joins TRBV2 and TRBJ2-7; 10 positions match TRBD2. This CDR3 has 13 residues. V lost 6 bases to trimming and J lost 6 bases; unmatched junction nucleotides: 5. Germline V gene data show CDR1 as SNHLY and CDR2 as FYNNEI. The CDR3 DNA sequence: TGTGCCAGCAGAAACGGACTAGCGGCCGAGCAGTACTTC. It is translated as CASRNGLAAEQYF.

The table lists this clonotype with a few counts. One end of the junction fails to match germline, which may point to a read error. CDR3 residues: CASRKGSGTGSFEQYF. For the CDR3, the DNA is TGTGCCAGCAGGAAAGGGAGCGGGACAGGGTCCTTCGAGCAGTACTTC. J is TRBJ2-7 and V is TRBV6-5; 9 positions match TRBD1. This CDR3 contains 16 residues. The germline CDR1 and CDR2 sequences are MNHEY and SVGAGI.

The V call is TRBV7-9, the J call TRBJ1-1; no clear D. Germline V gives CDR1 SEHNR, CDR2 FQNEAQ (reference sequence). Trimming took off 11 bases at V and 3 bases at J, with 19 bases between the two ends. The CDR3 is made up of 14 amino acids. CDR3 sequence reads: CAWSVSQLDTEAFF. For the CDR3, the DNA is TGTGCCTGGAGTGTAAGTCAGTTGGACACTGAAGCTTTCTTT.

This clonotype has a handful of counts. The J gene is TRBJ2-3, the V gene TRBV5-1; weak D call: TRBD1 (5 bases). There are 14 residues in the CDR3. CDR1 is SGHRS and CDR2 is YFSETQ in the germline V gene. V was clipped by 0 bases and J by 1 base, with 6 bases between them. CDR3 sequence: CASSLGQRTDTQYF. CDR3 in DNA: TGCGCCAGCAGCTTGGGACAGCGCACAGATACGCAGTATTTT.

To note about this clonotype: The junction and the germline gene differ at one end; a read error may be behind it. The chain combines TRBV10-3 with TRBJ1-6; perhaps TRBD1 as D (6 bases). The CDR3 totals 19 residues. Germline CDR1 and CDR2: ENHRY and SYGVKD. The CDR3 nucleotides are TGTGCCATCAGTGCGCAGGGGAGGCCAACGAGCTCCTATAATTCACCCCCCCACTTT. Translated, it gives CAISAQGRPTSSYNSPPHF.

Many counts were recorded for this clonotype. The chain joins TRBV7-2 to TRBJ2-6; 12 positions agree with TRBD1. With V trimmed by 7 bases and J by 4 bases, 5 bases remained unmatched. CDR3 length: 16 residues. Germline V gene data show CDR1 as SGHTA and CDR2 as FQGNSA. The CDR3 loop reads CASTGTGGLGANVLTF. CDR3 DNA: TGTGCCAGCACCGGGACAGGGGGCTTGGGGGCCAACGTCCTGACTTTC.

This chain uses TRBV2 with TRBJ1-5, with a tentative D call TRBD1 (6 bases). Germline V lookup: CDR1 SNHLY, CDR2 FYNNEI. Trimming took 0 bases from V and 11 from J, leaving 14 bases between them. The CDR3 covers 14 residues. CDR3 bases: TGTGCCAGCAGTGAAGCCCGGGGGCAAGAGACCCAGCATTTT. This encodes CASSEARGQETQHF.

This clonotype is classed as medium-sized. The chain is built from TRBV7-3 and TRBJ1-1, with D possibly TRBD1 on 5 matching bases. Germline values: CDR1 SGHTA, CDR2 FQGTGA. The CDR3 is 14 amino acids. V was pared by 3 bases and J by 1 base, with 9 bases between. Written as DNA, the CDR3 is TGTGCCAGCAGCTTGGAAGGGGCGAACACTGAAGCTTTCTTT. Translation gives CASSLEGANTEAFF.

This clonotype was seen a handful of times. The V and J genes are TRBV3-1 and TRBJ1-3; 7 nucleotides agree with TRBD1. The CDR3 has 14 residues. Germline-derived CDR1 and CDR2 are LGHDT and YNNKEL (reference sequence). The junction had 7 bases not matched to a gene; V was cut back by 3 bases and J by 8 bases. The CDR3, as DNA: TGTGCCAGCAGCCATGGTCAGGGGGTAGACACCATATATTTT. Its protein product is CASSHGQGVDTIYF.